A single sample gave rise to the 17 T cell receptor beta chains below, sequenced in a study of response to subunit inactivated influenza vaccine. TCRdb processed the RT-PCR reads anew with MiXCR; each CDR3 protein has one entry. This table holds 180,000 or so distinct CDR3 sequences, less than 15% found once. The same specimen was also included in a second study, on T cells expressing NK-cell markers. That work contributes: UMIs were included in TCR beta cDNA generated by 5'RACE template switching.

The sample was CD8+ T cells sorted from PBMCs, taken less than 13 days after vaccination. Receptors were obtained from a man aged 45-65 years who received an inactivated influenza vaccine.

The V and J genes are TRBV7-9 and TRBJ2-7; a possible D gene is TRBD1 (6 bases). CDR1 is SEHNR, CDR2 FQNEAQ, per germline (reference sequence). The V and J ends lost 5 bases and 4 bases respectively, with 12 bases between them. The CDR3 covers 13 residues. CDR3 DNA sequence: TGTGCCAGCAGCGGCCGACAGGCGTACGAGCAGTACTTC. Translated, it gives CASSGRQAYEQYF.

V is TRBV18 and J is TRBJ2-7; 7 bases match TRBD1. The CDR3 sequence is 13 residues long. CDR1 is KGHSH and CDR2 is LQKENI in the germline V gene. V was pared by 6 bases and J by 3 bases, with 5 bases of the junction left unmatched. The CDR3 reads CASSWTGYYEQYF. For the CDR3, the DNA is TGTGCCAGCTCCTGGACAGGATACTACGAGCAGTACTTC.

The V and J genes are TRBV29-1 and TRBJ2-1; D is ambiguous. CDR1 SQVTM and CDR2 ANQGSEA come from the germline V gene. This CDR3 comprises 16 residues. The ends were cut back, 0 bases at V and 6 bases at J, with 18 bases in the middle. The CDR3 sequence: CSVEDDGPRAVNEQFF. The DNA of the CDR3 is TGCAGCGTTGAAGATGATGGACCCCGGGCTGTCAATGAGCAGTTCTTC.

This clonotype occurred many times. The genes are TRBV6-2 or TRBV6-3 and TRBJ2-2, with 12 bases identical to TRBD2. The CDR3 loop spans 16 amino acids. Germline assignment: CDR1 MNHEY and CDR2 SVGEGT. Losses at the gene ends were 5 bases for V and 4 bases for J; bases not matched to a gene: 5. The CDR3, as DNA: TGTGCCAGCAGTAACGGACTAGCGGGAATCACCGGGGAGCTGTTTTTT. It encodes CASSNGLAGITGELFF.

In this sample, this clonotype turned up a few times. V is TRBV7-8 and J is TRBJ2-3; 7 bases are a match to TRBD2. Germline trimming cut 2 bases from V and 0 bases from J; bases unmatched to any gene: 2. This CDR3 spans 15 amino acids. Germline loops: CDR1 SGHVS, CDR2 FQNEAQ. CDR3 nucleotide sequence: TGTGCCAGCAGCTTATACGGGAGGAGCACAGATACGCAGTATTTT. Its protein is CASSLYGRSTDTQYF.

The V call is TRBV6-5, the J call TRBJ1-5; D is perhaps TRBD1 (5 bases). Germline CDR1 is MNHEY and CDR2 is SVGAGI. The CDR3 is made up of 16 amino acids. V shed 2 bases and J shed 2 bases, with 13 bases lying between them. The CDR3 nucleotides are TGTGCCAGCAGTTACAAGGGACCGGGAGGCAATCAGCCCCAGCATTTT. As protein: CASSYKGPGGNQPQHF.

This chain links TRBV4-1 with TRBJ2-3, with 8 positions matching TRBD2. CDR3 length equals 15 residues. The V gene's germline CDR1 is MGHRA and CDR2 YSYEKL. The junction had 5 bases not matched to a gene; V was cut back by 0 bases and J by 6 bases. The CDR3 coding sequence is TGCGCCAGCAGCCAAGACGGGACTAGGAGGGATACGCAGTATTTT. Translation: CASSQDGTRRDTQYF.

V and J are TRBV2 and TRBJ2-1; 7 bases are a match to TRBD2. Germline trimming cut 4 bases from V and 9 bases from J; bases unmatched to any gene: 6. Germline V lookup: CDR1 SNHLY, CDR2 FYNNEI. The CDR3 loop spans 13 amino acids. CDR3 DNA sequence: TGTGCCAGCAGTGTAACTAGCGTTGGTGAGCAGTTCTTC. Translated, it gives CASSVTSVGEQFF.

This clonotype has a handful of counts. The chain uses TRBV9 and TRBJ2-7; TRBD2 matches at 11 bases. Trimming at V came to 3 bases and at J to 2 bases, leaving 1 base not matched to a gene. The CDR3 runs 14 residues. Germline V lookup: CDR1 SGDLS, CDR2 YYNGEE. The CDR3 DNA is TGTGCCAGCAGCGGACTAGCGGGACCCTACGAGCAGTACTTC. Its translation: CASSGLAGPYEQYF.

For the CDR3, the DNA is TGTGCCAGCAGCTCCGTAGCGGGAGTGAAGAATGAGCAGTTCTTC. Protein product: CASSSVAGVKNEQFF. The chain employs TRBV7-9 and TRBJ2-1; 9 nucleotides line up with TRBD2. The V gene end was trimmed by 4 bases and the J gene end by 7 bases; junction bases not matched to a gene: 8. CDR3 length: 15 amino acids. Germline V gives CDR1 SEHNR, CDR2 FQNEAQ (reference sequence).

The rearrangement links TRBV12-3 or TRBV12-4 to TRBJ1-5; no reliable D call. Trimming removed 7 bases at V and 5 bases at J, with 15 bases between. There are 14 residues in the CDR3. CDR3 region: CASMGDDDDQPQHF. In DNA, the CDR3 is TGTGCCAGCATGGGAGACGACGATGATCAGCCCCAGCATTTT.

The genes are TRBV27 and TRBJ2-1; no clear D gene. The CDR3 has 15 residues. Germline-derived CDR1 and CDR2 are MNHEY and SMNVEV (reference sequence). V lost 2 bases, J lost 2 bases, and 10 bases lay in between. In DNA form, the CDR3 reads TGTGCCAGCAGTTTAGATGGTGGGGCCTACAATGAGCAGTTCTTC. Translating gives CASSLDGGAYNEQFF.

The chain has TRBV5-6 and TRBJ1-1; D remains unclear. Germline-derived CDR1 and CDR2 are SGHDT and YYEEEE. This CDR3 region has 14 residues. V lost 2 bases and J lost 1, with 9 bases in between. The CDR3 bases are TGTGCCAGCAGCTTAGGACTGGCGAACACTGAAGCTTTCTTT. Residues: CASSLGLANTEAFF.

In nucleotides, the CDR3 is TGCAGCGCCTATGGGACAGGGAGCTCCTACGAGCAGTACTTC. Translating it yields CSAYGTGSSYEQYF. The chain uses TRBV29-1 and TRBJ2-7, with 9 nucleotides matching TRBD1. The CDR3 is made up of 14 amino acids. V lost 7 bases to trimming and J lost 0 bases; unmatched junction nucleotides: 7. Per germline, CDR1 SQVTM and CDR2 ANQGSEA.

This clonotype was detected many times. CDR3 nucleotides: TGCAGTGCTAGCCCCATTCGGTTTGGGTACACTGAAGCTTTCTTT. Its translation: CSASPIRFGYTEAFF. The rearrangement links TRBV20-1 to TRBJ1-1; D ambiguous. Trimming stripped 3 bases from V and 3 bases from J, with 17 bases between. The CDR3 spans 15 residues. Germline assignment: CDR1 DFQATT and CDR2 SNEGSKA (reference sequence).

J is TRBJ2-1 and V is TRBV12-3 or TRBV12-4; possibly TRBD2 for D (6 bases). The ends were cut back, 5 bases at V and 2 bases at J, with 13 bases in the middle. This CDR3 has 15 amino acids. The CDR3 sequence is CASSPSSGAYNEQFF. The CDR3 DNA is TGTGCCAGCAGTCCCTCCTCGGGGGCCTACAATGAGCAGTTCTTC.

The chain recombines TRBV19 with TRBJ2-1, with TRBD2 matching over 7 bases. The germline gives CDR1 LNHDA, CDR2 SQIVND (reference sequence). V was clipped by 3 bases and J by 9 bases; unmatched bases: 8. CDR3 length equals 14 residues. CDR3 DNA: TGTGCCAGTAGTATCCTCGGCGGGAGTATTGAGCAGTTCTTC. Encoded protein: CASSILGGSIEQFF.